This T cell receptor beta chain was identified in a study of shared clonotypes between healthy human individuals (dated by TCRdb to the early 2020s). For context, the study as a whole: The cohort included three men and two women between 18 and 49 years of age. For each donor, CD4 naive and CD4 memory were each given three plates, CD8 naive was given two plates, and CD8 memory was given one plate. To estimate repertoire size and how much clonotypes are shared between individuals, the study performed deep sequencing of blood TCR repertoires from about 5 healthy adults. To increase sequencing depth and limit assay-specific biases, different laboratories used diverse techniques to prepare libraries and sequence TCR repertoires. Each donor's leukapheresis produced roughly between roughly 0.9 and 8.9 billion PBMCs.

Spanning cysteine to phenylalanine, the CDR3 consists of 14 amino acids. The kept DNA is CDR3 alone, 42 bases in frame from the first base. The trim is 7 bases for V and 3 bases for J, with a gap of 13 bases between the germline ends. CDR1 and CDR2 (SGHNT, YYREEE) derive from the germline V gene (reference sequence). Paper-wide results and their limitations: Based on pairwise subsampling, the degree of clonotype sharing among donors was expected to be affected by sequencing depth. When several donors were compared, the shared fraction of clonotypes was about 5.4% for naive CD4, approximately 3.5% for naive CD8, 2% to 2.5% for memory CD4, and under 0.5% for memory CD8. Naive subsets generally had larger estimated clonotype richness than memory subsets did. Rarefaction of sorted-subset datasets indicated incomplete sequencing despite the large sequencing depth. Because the study included only a small number of donors, the genetic and exposure-history diversity represented was limited. Sampling was restricted to blood, and TCR repertoires in tissues likely differ from the TCR repertoires found in blood. Compared with non-shared clonotypes, the clonotypes found in all four sorted-subset donors had higher generation probabilities.

As concerns this clone: Its antigen is unknown. Base qualities were left out, and no much larger clone turns up one base away.

Healthy HIV-negative adults with no recently reported acute infections or vaccinations were included as donors. Only Caucasian adults living in Nashville, Tennessee, USA were represented among the donors. CD4+ T cells were enriched by magnetic negative selection, after which naive cells were positively selected on CD45RA and the negative fraction was taken as the memory subset. Blood was obtained by leukapheresis, after which PBMCs were separated by Ficoll-Histopaque density gradient centrifugation and cryopreserved in liquid nitrogen vapor phase. Purity and quantity of every magnetically sorted T cell population were checked by analytical flow cytometry. Each sorted fraction had its genomic DNA isolated and then quantified by UV absorbance on a Nanodrop 2000c. TCR CDR3 regions were amplified from genomic DNA by multiplex PCR using the deep immunoSEQ assay. Genomic DNA extracted from each cell subset was distributed evenly over all wells of several immunoSEQ 96-well plates, and each plate served as one replicate. For sorted subsets, roughly 0.2 ug genomic DNA, equal to 25,000 to 35,000 T cell genomes, was loaded into each replicate PCR. The purified libraries were quantified using a Qubit 3.0 fluorometer, sized with a Bioanalyzer 2100, and then quantified again using the KAPA Library Quantification kit. Every immunoSEQ 96-well plate was sequenced on a separate single-read 150-cycle Illumina NextSeq 550 flow cell. From the authors' description of their analysis: The immunoSEQ output contained only junctional sequences without quality scores, so filtering could not match that applied to full-length reads. To assign V/J genes and CDR3, sequences were annotated against IMGT germline references using PyIR, a Python wrapper for IgBLAST v1.9. Reads were removed for weak V/J assignments (E-value above 1e-6), missing CDR3, stop codons, out-of-frame junctions, or ambiguous translated residues. A V3J clonotype was defined by an identical inferred V gene, J gene, and CDR3 amino acid sequence. Percentage overlap between repertoires was computed as shared unique clonotypes divided by the size of the smaller repertoire. RTK rarefaction, the Chao1 estimator, and Recon v2.1 estimates of unobserved clonotypes were used to assess repertoire richness. Generation probabilities were computed with OLGA for all TCRbeta clonotypes obtained by the gDNA method from a handful of donors. TCRdb holds this immuneACCESS table with in-frame rearrangements only. Some clones are missing; in checked studies, unresolved V genes explain under half, and the rest has no known cause. The V and J calls and clone size come from that table; D and trimming were worked out from the DNA. The sample contains 2.3 million or so clones, approximately 95% of them found a single time. 0.39% of the sample is taken by the ten largest.

The sequence was collected from a man aged 18 to 29 in good health. Some clones in this sample may be carry-over from other donors' samples. The chain was built from TRBV5-4 and TRBJ1-4; the D gene is not confidently resolved. Source material: naive CD4+ T cells from PBMCs. The cell subset or site tag for this specimen amounts to: CD45RA+ positively selected. Read as DNA, the sequence is TGTGCCAGCTCGTCCGCCGGGGCTAATGAAAAACTGTTTTTT. The resulting protein is CASSSAGANEKLFF. The full variable domain, completed from the reference TRBV5-4 and TRBJ1-4 proteins outside the CDR3, reads ETGVTQSPTHLIKTRGQQVTLRCSSQSGHNTVSWYQQALGQGPQFIFQYYREEENGRGNFPPRFSGLQFPNYSSELNVNALELDDSALYLCASSSAGANEKLFFGSGTQLSVL.